The rows below give T cell receptor beta chains drawn from one sample of a study of T cells after yellow fever vaccination. TCRdb itself ran the 5' RACE reads through MiXCR, one entry per CDR3 protein. Among hundreds of thousands of distinct CDR3 sequences listed, 18% were seen once. Sample: PBMCs, taken before the yellow fever booster vaccination. Every receptor here comes from a man aged 18 to 35 who received the YFV17D yellow fever vaccine. The CDR3 runs from the conserved cysteine through the conserved F or W. The order of the fields is D gene, clone size, J gene, V gene, CDR3 DNA, CDR3 protein. D genes are given only for firm matches. Some rows mark clone size as missing; the rest say once, few, many or name a class of expanded clone.

- | - | TRBJ2-4 | TRBV12-3/TRBV12-4 | TGTGCCAGCACCAGCGGGGCCAAAAACATTCAGTACTTC | CASTSGAKNIQYF
- | few | TRBJ1-1 | TRBV24-1 | TGTGCCACCAGTGATTACGGGAGGAACACTGAAGCTTTCTTT | CATSDYGRNTEAFF
- | few | TRBJ2-7 | TRBV7-9 | TGTGCCAGCAGCTTAGTTGCTGGAGTCGAGCAGTACTTC | CASSLVAGVEQYF
- | - | TRBJ2-3 | TRBV6-4 | TGTGCCAGCAGTGACGCCCCACCGCTTCGGCACCCGGCAGATACGCAGTATTTT | CASSDAPPLRHPADTQYF
TRBD2 | few | TRBJ2-3 | TRBV20-1 | TGCAGTGCCCTAGCCCTAGCGGATAGCACAGATACGCAGTATTTT | CSALALADSTDTQYF
TRBD1 | few | TRBJ2-5 | TRBV6-5 | TGTGCCAGCAGTCATGGGACAGGGCAAGAGACCCAGTACTTC | CASSHGTGQETQYF
TRBD2 | - | TRBJ2-5 | TRBV4-1 | TGCGCCAGCAGCCAAGATAAGGGACTAGTAACAGAGACCCAGTACTTC | CASSQDKGLVTETQYF
- | - | TRBJ1-5 | TRBV28 | TGTGCCAGCAGCCCTCGACCCCATCAGCCCCAGCATTTT | CASSPRPHQPQHF
- | few | TRBJ2-5 | TRBV12-3/TRBV12-4 | TGTGCCAGCACTCCAGGGCGAGAGACCCAGTACTTC | CASTPGRETQYF
- | - | TRBJ1-1 | TRBV18 | TGTGCCAGCTCACCGGGGGCCGCGGGCCCCACTGAAGCTTTCTTT | CASSPGAAGPTEAFF
TRBD1 | - | TRBJ1-2 | TRBV12-3/TRBV12-4 | TGTGCCAGCAGTTTACTACCGGGACAGGGGGACGGCTACACCTTC | CASSLLPGQGDGYTF
- | - | TRBJ2-5 | TRBV20-1 | TGCAGTGCTAGAGATAGCCTAGCGACGAAGACCCAGTACTTC | CSARDSLATKTQYF
TRBD1 | few | TRBJ2-7 | TRBV7-9 | TGTGCCAGCAGCCGCTCGGGACAGCACTCCTACGAGCAGTACTTC | CASSRSGQHSYEQYF
- | - | TRBJ1-1 | TRBV7-2 | TGTGCCAGCAGGCGACAGGTTCGGACTGAAGCTTTCTTT | CASRRQVRTEAFF
TRBD2 | many | TRBJ2-4 | TRBV29-1 | TGCAGCGTCGCAACCGGGGGGACCAAAAACATTCAGTACTTC | CSVATGGTKNIQYF
- | few | TRBJ1-4 | TRBV9 | TGTGCCAGCAGCGTAGGCAGGAGAGATGAAAAACTGTTTTTT | CASSVGRRDEKLFF